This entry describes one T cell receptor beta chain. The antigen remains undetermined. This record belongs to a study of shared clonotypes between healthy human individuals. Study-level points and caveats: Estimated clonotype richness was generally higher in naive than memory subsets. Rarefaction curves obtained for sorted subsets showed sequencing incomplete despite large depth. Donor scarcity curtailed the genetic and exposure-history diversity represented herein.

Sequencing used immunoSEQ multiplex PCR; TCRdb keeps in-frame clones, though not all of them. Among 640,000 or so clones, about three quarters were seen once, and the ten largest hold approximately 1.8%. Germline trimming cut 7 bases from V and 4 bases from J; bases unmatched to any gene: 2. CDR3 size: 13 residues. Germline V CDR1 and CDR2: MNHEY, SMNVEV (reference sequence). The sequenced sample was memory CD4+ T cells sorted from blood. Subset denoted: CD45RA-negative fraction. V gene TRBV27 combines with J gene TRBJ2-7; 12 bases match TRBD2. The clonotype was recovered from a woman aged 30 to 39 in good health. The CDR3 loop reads CASKTSGRYEQYF. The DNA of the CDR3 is TGTGCCAGCAAGACTAGCGGGAGATACGAGCAGTACTTC.